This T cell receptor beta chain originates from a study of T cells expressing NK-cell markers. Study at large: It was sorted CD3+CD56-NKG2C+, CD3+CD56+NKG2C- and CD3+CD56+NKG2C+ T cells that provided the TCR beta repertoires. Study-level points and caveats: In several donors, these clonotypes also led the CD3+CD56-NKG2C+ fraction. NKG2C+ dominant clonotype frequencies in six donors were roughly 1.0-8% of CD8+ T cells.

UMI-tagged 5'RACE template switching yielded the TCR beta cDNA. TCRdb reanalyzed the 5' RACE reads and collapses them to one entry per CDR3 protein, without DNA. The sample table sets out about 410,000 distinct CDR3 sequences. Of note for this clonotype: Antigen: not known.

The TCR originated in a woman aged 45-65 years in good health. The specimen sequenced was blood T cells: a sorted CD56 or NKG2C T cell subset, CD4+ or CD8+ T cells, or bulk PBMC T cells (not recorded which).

The CDR3 sequence is CASSRPGETQYF. The J gene is TRBJ2-5, the V gene TRBV5-1; TCRdb gives TRBD1 as the D gene, but with no DNA this cannot be confirmed. This CDR3 has 12 residues. Germline V gene sequence: CDR1 SGHRS, CDR2 YFSETQ.